This T cell receptor beta chain was profiled in a study of neurological immune-mediated disorders. The CDR3 contains 13 residues. V trimming: 5 bases; J trimming: 8 bases; junction bases outside the gene matches: 6. Germline V CDR1 and CDR2: SGHVS, FQNEAQ. Using its own MiXCR run on the 5' RACE reads, TCRdb lists one record per CDR3 protein. The sample has roughly 67,000 distinct CDR3 sequences; over 4% are singletons. This clonotype came up many times. Sequences were obtained from PBMCs. V gene TRBV7-8 combines with J gene TRBJ1-5; TRBD1 agrees at 7 bases. The sequence was collected from a man over 45 with multiple sclerosis. CDR3 residues: CASSLTGREPQHF. Written as DNA, the CDR3 is TGTGCCAGCAGCCTGACAGGGCGAGAGCCCCAGCATTTT. Full variable domain (remainder filled in from reference TRBV7-8 and TRBJ1-5): GAGVSQSPRYKVAKRGQDVALRCDPISGHVSLFWYQQALGQGPEFLTYFQNEAQLDKSGLPSDRFFAERPEGSVSTLKIQRTQQEDSAVYLCASSLTGREPQHFGDGTRLSIL.